This TCR beta chain stems from a study of T-cell memory formation after mild COVID-19. Turning to the study itself: Each donor largely had its own TCR clusters. Study-wide points: Clones which contracted sat mainly in CM and EM if CD4+, and in EMRA if CD8+. Clones contracting across day 15 to 85 had a balanced CD4/CD8 profile; later expanding clones leaned CD4+.

This CDR3 spans 14 amino acids. The V gene's germline CDR1 is SGHVS and CDR2 FNYEAQ. With 5 bases clipped from V and 8 bases from J, the junction kept 9 bases outside the gene matches. The 5'RACE method, run with constant-segment primers, produced TCR alpha and TCR beta cDNA libraries (carrying sample barcodes and UMIs). TCRdb reprocessed the 5' RACE reads with MiXCR, giving one entry per CDR3 protein. This table holds about 160,000 distinct CDR3 sequences, less than 40% found once. With respect to this clonotype: Its target is not known.

The sequence was collected from an adult woman who had mild COVID-19 (a few samples of this study predate the infection). Cell type and time point are not known. Sample: PBMCs or a T cell subset sorted from them (not recorded which). The chain couples TRBV7-6 to TRBJ2-1; 7 bases are shared with TRBD1. The CDR3 sequence: CASSLGQVGYEQFF. CDR3 bases: TGTGCCAGCAGCCTAGGACAGGTTGGTTATGAGCAGTTCTTC.